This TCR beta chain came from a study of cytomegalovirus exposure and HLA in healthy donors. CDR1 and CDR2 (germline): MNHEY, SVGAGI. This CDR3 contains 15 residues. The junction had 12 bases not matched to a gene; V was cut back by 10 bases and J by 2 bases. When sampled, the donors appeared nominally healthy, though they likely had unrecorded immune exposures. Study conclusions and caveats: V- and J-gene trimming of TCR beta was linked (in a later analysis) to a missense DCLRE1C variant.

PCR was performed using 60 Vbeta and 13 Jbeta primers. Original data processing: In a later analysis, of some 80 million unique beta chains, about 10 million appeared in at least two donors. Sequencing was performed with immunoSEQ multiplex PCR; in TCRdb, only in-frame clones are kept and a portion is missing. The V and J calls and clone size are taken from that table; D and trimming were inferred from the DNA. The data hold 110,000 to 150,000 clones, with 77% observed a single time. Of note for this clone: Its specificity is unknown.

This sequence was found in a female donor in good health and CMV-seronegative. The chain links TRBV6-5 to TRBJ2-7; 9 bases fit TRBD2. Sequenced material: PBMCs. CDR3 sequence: CATYMKAGGAYEQYF. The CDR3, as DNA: TGTGCCACCTACATGAAAGCGGGGGGAGCCTACGAGCAGTACTTC.